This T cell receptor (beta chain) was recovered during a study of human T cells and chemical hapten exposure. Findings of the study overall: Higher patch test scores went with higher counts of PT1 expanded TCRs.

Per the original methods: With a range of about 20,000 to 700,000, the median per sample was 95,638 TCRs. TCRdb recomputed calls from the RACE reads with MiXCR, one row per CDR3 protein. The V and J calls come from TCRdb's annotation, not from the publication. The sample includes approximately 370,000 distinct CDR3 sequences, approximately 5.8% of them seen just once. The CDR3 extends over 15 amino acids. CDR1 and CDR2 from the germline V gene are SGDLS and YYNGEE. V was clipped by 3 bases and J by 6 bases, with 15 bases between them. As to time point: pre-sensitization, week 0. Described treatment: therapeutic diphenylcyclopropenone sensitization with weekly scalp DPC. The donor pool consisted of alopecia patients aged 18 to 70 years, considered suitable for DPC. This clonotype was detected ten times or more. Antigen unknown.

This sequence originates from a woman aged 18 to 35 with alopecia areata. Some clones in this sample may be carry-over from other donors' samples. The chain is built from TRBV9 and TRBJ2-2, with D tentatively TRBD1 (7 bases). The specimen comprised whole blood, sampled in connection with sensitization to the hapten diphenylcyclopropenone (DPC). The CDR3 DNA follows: TGTGCCAGCAGCGGTCGACAGGGAGGTCCCGGGGAGCTGTTTTTT. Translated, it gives CASSGRQGGPGELFF.